Below, 10 T cell receptor beta chains from the same sample are listed, as sequenced in a study of cytomegalovirus exposure and HLA in healthy donors. PCR involved 60 Vbeta and 13 Jbeta primers. Clones were read by immunoSEQ multiplex PCR, and TCRdb kept only the in-frame ones, dropping some. The sample has under 200,000 clones; about 88% are singletons. Sequenced material: PBMCs. The receptor set was obtained from a woman aged 25 to 39 in good health and CMV-seronegative.

As for this clone: Other DNA sequences in the same sample also yield this CDR3. The V and J genes are TRBV11-2 and TRBJ2-7; 11 bases map to TRBD2. The CDR3 totals 15 residues. Trimming at V came to 5 bases and at J to 0 bases, leaving 3 bases not matched to a gene. CDR1 is SGHAT, CDR2 FQNNGV, per germline. Here the CDR3 reads CASSPTSGGSYEQYF. The CDR3, as DNA: TGTGCCAGCAGCCCTACTAGCGGGGGCTCCTACGAGCAGTACTTC.

Details on this clone: This sample includes further DNA sequences coding for the same CDR3. The J gene is TRBJ2-3, the V gene TRBV7-2, with D hard to call. Germline V lookup: CDR1 SGHTA, CDR2 FQGNSA. The CDR3 sequence is 12 residues long. The V end was cut by 4 bases, the J end by 0 bases, with 2 bases between. For the CDR3, the DNA is TGTGCCAGCAGCTCGAGCACAGATACGCAGTATTTT. Translated, it gives CASSSSTDTQYF. Looking up the rest from reference TRBV7-2 and TRBJ2-3 gives the full variable domain: GAGVSQSPSNKVTEKGKDVELRCDPISGHTALYWYRQSLGQGLEFLIYFQGNSAPDKSGLPSDRFSAERTGGSVSTLTIQRTQQEDSAVYLCASSSSTDTQYFGPGTRLTVL.

This clone was recorded only once. The chain couples TRBV19 to TRBJ2-7; a possible D gene is TRBD2 (6 bases). The germline V and J ends were trimmed by 4 bases and 6 bases, with 16 bases remaining between them. The CDR3 loop spans 14 amino acids. Germline-derived CDR1 and CDR2 are LNHDA and SQIVND (reference sequence). CDR3 sequence: CASSKGEAAREQYF. CDR3 nucleotide sequence: TGTGCCAGTAGTAAAGGGGAGGCAGCTCGCGAGCAGTACTTC. Supplemented by reference TRBV19 and TRBJ2-7, the full variable domain reads DGGITQSPKYLFRKEGQNVTLSCEQNLNHDAMYWYRQDPGQGLRLIYYSQIVNDFQKGDIAEGYSVSREKKESFPLTVTSAQKNPTAFYLCASSKGEAAREQYFGPGTRLTVT.

V gene TRBV13 combines with J gene TRBJ2-1; tentative D call: TRBD2 (6 bases). The CDR3 extends over 14 amino acids. Trimming left V 4 bases short and J 8 bases short, with 15 bases between. Per the germline V gene, CDR1 is PRHDT and CDR2 is FYEKMQ (reference sequence). For the CDR3, the DNA is TGTGCCAGCAGCTATCGACTAGGTAGGGATGAGCAGTTCTTC. This gives the protein CASSYRLGRDEQFF.

This chain connects TRBV7-6 to TRBJ2-2; D possibly corresponds to TRBD1 (5 bases). The V end was cut by 2 bases, the J end by 0 bases, with 10 bases between. CDR1 is SGHVS and CDR2 is FNYEAQ in the germline V gene. This CDR3 has 16 amino acids. The CDR3 nucleotides are TGTGCCAGCAGCTTATTACAGGCCCCGAACACCGGGGAGCTGTTTTTT. Its translation is CASSLLQAPNTGELFF.

The chain is built from TRBV27 and TRBJ2-3; TRBD1 might be the D (5 bases). Trimming left V 2 bases short and J 3 bases short, with 15 bases between. The CDR3 consists of 16 residues. Germline V CDR1 and CDR2: MNHEY, SMNVEV (reference sequence). The CDR3 sequence is CASSLEGVGRTDTQYF. The DNA of the CDR3 is TGTGCCAGCAGTTTAGAAGGTGTGGGGCGTACAGATACGCAGTATTTT.

The chain joins TRBV5-5 to TRBJ2-5; D is possibly TRBD2 (7 bases). The V gene's germline CDR1 is SGHKS and CDR2 YYEKEE (reference sequence). The CDR3 has 16 amino acids. V lost 3 bases, J lost 2 bases, and 17 bases lay in between. CDR3 in amino acids: CASSWGWGGEQETQYF. The CDR3 nucleotides read TGTGCCAGCAGCTGGGGGTGGGGGGGCGAACAAGAGACCCAGTACTTC.

CDR3 in DNA: TGTGCCAGCAGTTCAGGACAGGGCCTTAACACTGAAGCTTTCTTT. This codes for CASSSGQGLNTEAFF. V is TRBV6-5 and J is TRBJ1-1; 8 nucleotides match TRBD1. CDR3 size: 15 residues. Germline-derived CDR1 and CDR2 are MNHEY and SVGAGI. Trimming cost V 4 bases and J 2 bases; bases outside gene matches: 6.

The rearrangement uses TRBV28 and TRBJ2-3; 7 bases are a match to TRBD1. The CDR3 consists of 14 residues. J lost 6 bases, V lost 3 bases, and 6 bases had no gene match. Germline CDR1 reads MDHEN; CDR2 reads SYDVKM. The CDR3 DNA reads as TGTGCCAGCAGTTTGGGGGCACAGGGGGATACGCAGTATTTT. Encoded protein: CASSLGAQGDTQYF.

The chain couples TRBV10-1 to TRBJ2-2; D unresolved. The CDR3 totals 12 residues. V dropped 4 bases and J dropped 6 bases, with 6 bases sitting between them. CDR1 and CDR2 from the germline V gene are WNHNN and SYGVQD (reference sequence). CDR3 residues: CASSGGSGELFF. The CDR3 DNA follows: TGCGCCAGCAGTGGCGGCTCCGGGGAGCTGTTTTTT.